These T cell receptor beta chains were read from a single sample in a study of OX40 agonist ivuxolimab in advanced cancers. Assay used: immunoSEQ multiplex PCR; TCRdb lists only in-frame clones, some missing. This table has 55,000 to 70,000 clones, around 87% appearing once. Sequencing was performed on CD4+ or CD8+ T cells sorted from blood, taken in a trial of the OX40 agonist ivuxolimab. The receptors originated from an adult with an advanced solid tumor such as melanoma, head and neck, liver or kidney cancer. Both conserved end residues are part of each CDR3. A D gene is named only where the DNA matches it firmly. Rows give clone size only sometimes, using once, few, many, or a class for an expanded clone.

TRBV2	-	-	TRBJ1-2	TGTGCCAGCAGTGAAGCGCTTCGGGGTGGTGGGGGCTACACCTTC	CASSEALRGGGGYTF
TRBV19	-	TRBD1	TRBJ2-2	TGTGCCAGTAAGGGGACAGGGGTCACCGGGGAGCTGTTTTTT	CASKGTGVTGELFF
TRBV9	-	-	TRBJ1-2	TGTGCCAGCAGCGTAGCACCCATGATTAACTATGGCTACACCTTC	CASSVAPMINYGYTF
TRBV5-1	-	TRBD1	TRBJ2-2	TGCGCCAGCAGCTTTACGACAGGGACGAACACCGGGGAGCTGTTTTTT	CASSFTTGTNTGELFF
TRBV2	-	-	TRBJ1-3	TGTGCCAGCAGTGAGTACCAGCCTGGAAACACCATATATTTT	CASSEYQPGNTIYF
TRBV6-5	-	-	TRBJ2-5	TGTGCCAGCAGTTACTCGAGCTGGGGGAAAGAGACCCAGTACTTC	CASSYSSWGKETQYF
TRBV27	-	TRBD1	TRBJ1-2	TGTGCCAGCAGTTTAAGACAGGGGGATGGCTACACCTTC	CASSLRQGDGYTF
TRBV5-4	-	-	TRBJ2-5	TGTGCCAGCAGCTTGCGCTTGGCACAAGAGACCCAGTACTTC	CASSLRLAQETQYF
TRBV6-5	-	-	TRBJ1-1	TGTGCCAGCAGTTACACCGGGACCAACACTGAAGCTTTCTTT	CASSYTGTNTEAFF
TRBV4-1	-	TRBD1	TRBJ1-5	TGCGCCAGCAGCCAAGAGAGAACAGGGGGCGGTCAGCCCCAGCATTTT	CASSQERTGGGQPQHF
TRBV19	-	TRBD1	TRBJ1-5	TGTGCCAGTAGTCCATACGACAGGGGGGTTAATCAGCCCCAGCATTTT	CASSPYDRGVNQPQHF
TRBV19	few	TRBD2	TRBJ2-7	TGTGCCAGTAGTATCGGGGGGGCCTACGAGCAGTACTTC	CASSIGGAYEQYF
TRBV7-9	-	TRBD2	TRBJ2-1	TGTGCCAGCAGCTTAACTAGCGGGGCTTCCAATGAGCAGTTCTTC	CASSLTSGASNEQFF
TRBV19	-	-	TRBJ1-3	TGTGCCAGCTCGGTTCTGGCGGGAAACACCATATATTTT	CASSVLAGNTIYF
TRBV19	few	-	TRBJ2-7	TGTGCCAGTAGTGCCTATTTCGGGGGTGGCTCCTACGAGCAGTACTTC	CASSAYFGGGSYEQYF
TRBV10-2	-	TRBD2	TRBJ2-7	TGCGCCAGCAGATCCCCCGAAGTCGGGCGGGGGGCTTCCTACGAGCAGTACTTC	CASRSPEVGRGASYEQYF
TRBV28	once	-	TRBJ1-3	TGTGCCAGCGGACTTTCGGGGGGCCCTGGAAACACCATATATTTT	CASGLSGGPGNTIYF
TRBV6-1	-	-	TRBJ2-3	TGTGCCAGCAGCGTCTACCAAAGAAGCACAGATACGCAGTATTTT	CASSVYQRSTDTQYF
TRBV6-6	-	TRBD1	TRBJ1-1	TGTGCCAGCAGTAGGACAGGGCAGGGGCGTTCCGGTGAAGCTTTCTTT	CASSRTGQGRSGEAFF
TRBV30	-	-	TRBJ1-2	TGTGCCTGGAGTTGGTCCAGGGTATCCTATGGCTACACCTTC	CAWSWSRVSYGYTF
TRBV30	-	-	TRBJ1-6	TGTGCCTGGAGTGGCGAAGTGGGCAATTCACCCCTCCACTTT	CAWSGEVGNSPLHF
TRBV7-9	-	-	TRBJ2-5	TGTGCCAGCAGCTCCCAGGTTGAGACCCAGTACTTC	CASSSQVETQYF
TRBV4-1	-	TRBD1	TRBJ1-4	TGCGCCAGCAGCCCCCAGGGGGGGCAACGGGGTAATGAAAAACTGTTTTTT	CASSPQGGQRGNEKLFF
TRBV6-5	-	TRBD2	TRBJ2-5	TGTGCCAGCAGTTACTCGTTAGCGGGGGAGACCCAGTACTTC	CASSYSLAGETQYF
TRBV5-1	-	-	TRBJ1-1	TGCGCCAGCAGCGGACTAGGACAGCCGTCCACTGAAGCTTTCTTT	CASSGLGQPSTEAFF
TRBV19	-	TRBD1	TRBJ1-3	TGTGCCAGTAGTAGGACAGGGCTCTCTGGAAACACCATATATTTT	CASSRTGLSGNTIYF
TRBV19	once	-	TRBJ1-2	TGTGCCAGTAGTAAGGCGTCAATAGCTAACTATGGCTACACCTTC	CASSKASIANYGYTF
TRBV7-2	few	TRBD2	TRBJ2-5	TGTGCCAGCAGCCCCCAGACTAGCGGGGGTAGAGAGACCCAGTACTTC	CASSPQTSGGRETQYF
TRBV14	-	-	TRBJ2-7	TGTGCCAGCAGCCCCGGATACGAGCAGTACTTC	CASSPGYEQYF
TRBV27	once	-	TRBJ2-1	TGTGCCAGCAGTCGGGACCCGGGACATGGGGGCTACAATGAGCAGTTCTTC	CASSRDPGHGGYNEQFF
TRBV5-1	few	-	TRBJ1-5	TGCGCCAGCAGCTTGGGACAGAACAATCAGCCCCAGCATTTT	CASSLGQNNQPQHF
TRBV19	once	-	TRBJ1-1	TGTGCCAGTCGAAACGGGCCTCGGGGGGCTGAAGCTTTCTTT	CASRNGPRGAEAFF
TRBV11-2	-	TRBD1	TRBJ2-7	TGTGCCAGCAGCCGACAGGGGGCTTCCCCATACGAGCAGTACTTC	CASSRQGASPYEQYF
TRBV18	once	-	TRBJ1-2	TGTGCCAGCTCCCTCGATAGAAAAGGCTACACCTTC	CASSLDRKGYTF
TRBV2	-	-	TRBJ2-3	TGTGCCAGCAGCGCCGATTGGGGGGATACGCAGTATTTT	CASSADWGDTQYF
TRBV6-1	-	-	TRBJ1-3	TGTGCCAGCAGTGAGGGGCCCAGAAACACCATATATTTT	CASSEGPRNTIYF
TRBV5-5	-	TRBD1	TRBJ2-1	TGTGCCAGCAGCTTGCTCACAGGGGGGGAGCAGTTCTTC	CASSLLTGGEQFF
TRBV5-4	-	-	TRBJ2-5	TGTGCCAGCAGCCCGACAAGGCAAGAGACCCAGTACTTC	CASSPTRQETQYF
TRBV6-5	-	-	TRBJ1-2	TGTGCCAGCAGTTACTCGACTCATAGGGCCTCCGGCTACACCTTC	CASSYSTHRASGYTF
TRBV7-3	-	TRBD1	TRBJ2-6	TGTGCCAGCAGCTTAACGCGACAGGGGTCACTTGTTTCTGGGGCCAACGTCCTGACTTTC	CASSLTRQGSLVSGANVLTF
TRBV10-2	-	-	TRBJ1-4	TGCGCCAGCAGCTCCTTTGCAACTAATGAAAAACTGTTTTTT	CASSSFATNEKLFF
TRBV20-1	-	-	TRBJ2-3	TGCAGCGGAGGGAGCACAGATACGCAGTATTTT	CSGGSTDTQYF
TRBV12-5	-	TRBD1	TRBJ1-2	TGTGCTAGTGGTTTGGTAGGGGGCGCTAACTATGGCTACACCTTC	CASGLVGGANYGYTF
TRBV5-1	-	-	TRBJ2-3	TGCGCCAGCAGCCCGGACAGCACAGATACGCAGTATTTT	CASSPDSTDTQYF
TRBV7-9	-	-	TRBJ1-4	TGTGCCAGCAGCTTAGCGCTCGGGGGGCAAAATGAAAAACTGTTTTTT	CASSLALGGQNEKLFF
TRBV2	-	-	TRBJ1-1	TGTGCCAGCAGCGGGGACCGGAACACTGAAGCTTTCTTT	CASSGDRNTEAFF
TRBV29-1	-	TRBD1	TRBJ2-1	TGCAGCGTTGCAAGGGACAGGGGGCTCTTC	CSVARDRGLF
TRBV5-1	-	-	TRBJ2-7	TGCGCCAGCAGCCACCCCGTGAGCCGGGGCGGGTACGAGCAGTACTTC	CASSHPVSRGGYEQYF
TRBV7-6	-	-	TRBJ1-6	TGTGCCAGCAGCCCCAGCGCTAATTCACCCCTCCACTTT	CASSPSANSPLHF
TRBV5-1	-	TRBD1	TRBJ1-1	TGCGCCAGCAGCCCAAGACGACAGGGAAACACTGAAGCTTTCTTT	CASSPRRQGNTEAFF
TRBV7-9	-	-	TRBJ2-1	TGTGCCACCATGCCCCGGTACAATGAGCAGTTCTTC	CATMPRYNEQFF
TRBV30	-	TRBD1	TRBJ2-3	TGTGCCTGGAGTGGGGACAGGGGCCCAGATACGCAGTATTTT	CAWSGDRGPDTQYF
TRBV7-2	few	-	TRBJ1-2	TGTGCCAGCAGCTTAGAGAGGAAGAACTATGGCTACACCTTC	CASSLERKNYGYTF
TRBV7-9	once	TRBD1	TRBJ1-2	TGTGCCAGCAGCTTAAGACAGGGTAGACCTCCCTCTAACTATGGCTACACCTTC	CASSLRQGRPPSNYGYTF
TRBV5-1	-	TRBD1	TRBJ2-5	TGCGCCAGCAGCTTGACAGGGGGACAAGAGACCCAGTACTTC	CASSLTGGQETQYF
TRBV29-1	-	-	TRBJ1-3	TGCAGCGCCCACTTTGGGTTAGGGGCCCTCGATGGAAACACCATATATTTT	CSAHFGLGALDGNTIYF